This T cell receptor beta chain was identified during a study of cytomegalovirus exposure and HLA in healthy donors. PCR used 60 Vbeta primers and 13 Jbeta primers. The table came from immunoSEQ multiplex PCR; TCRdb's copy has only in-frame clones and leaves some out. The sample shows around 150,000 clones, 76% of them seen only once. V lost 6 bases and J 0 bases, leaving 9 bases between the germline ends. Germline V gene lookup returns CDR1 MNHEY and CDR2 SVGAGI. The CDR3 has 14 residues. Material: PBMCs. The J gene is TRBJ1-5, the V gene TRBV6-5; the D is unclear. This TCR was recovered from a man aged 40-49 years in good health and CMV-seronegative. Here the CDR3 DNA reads TGTGCCAGCAGCCCGTCTTATAGCAATCAGCCCCAGCATTTT. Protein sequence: CASSPSYSNQPQHF.